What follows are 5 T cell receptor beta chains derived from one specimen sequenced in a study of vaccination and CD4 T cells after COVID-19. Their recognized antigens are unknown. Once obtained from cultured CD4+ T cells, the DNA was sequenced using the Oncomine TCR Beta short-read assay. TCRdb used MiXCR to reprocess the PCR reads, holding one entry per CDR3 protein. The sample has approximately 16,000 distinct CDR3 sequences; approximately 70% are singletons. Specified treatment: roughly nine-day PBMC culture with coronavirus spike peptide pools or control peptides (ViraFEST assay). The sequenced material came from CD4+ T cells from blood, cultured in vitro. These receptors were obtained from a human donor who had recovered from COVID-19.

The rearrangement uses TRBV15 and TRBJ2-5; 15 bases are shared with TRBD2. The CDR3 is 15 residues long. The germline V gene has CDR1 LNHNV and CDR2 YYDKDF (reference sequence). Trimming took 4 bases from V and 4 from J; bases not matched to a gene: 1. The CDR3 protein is CATSMGLAGGETQYF. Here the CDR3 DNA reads TGTGCCACCAGCATGGGACTAGCGGGAGGAGAGACCCAGTACTTC.

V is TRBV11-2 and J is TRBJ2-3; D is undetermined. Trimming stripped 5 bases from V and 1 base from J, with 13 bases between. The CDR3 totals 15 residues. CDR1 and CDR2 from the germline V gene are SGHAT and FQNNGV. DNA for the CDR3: TGTGCCAGCAGCCCCTCCCGACTTGGCACAGATACGCAGTATTTT. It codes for CASSPSRLGTDTQYF.

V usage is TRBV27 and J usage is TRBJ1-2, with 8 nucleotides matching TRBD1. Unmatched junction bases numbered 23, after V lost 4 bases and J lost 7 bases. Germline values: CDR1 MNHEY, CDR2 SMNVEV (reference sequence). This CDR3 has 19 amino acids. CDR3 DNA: TGTGCCAGCAGTTCAAATGACAATTTCTCAGGGGGCAGGGAGCGTGGCTACACCTTC. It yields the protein CASSSNDNFSGGRERGYTF.

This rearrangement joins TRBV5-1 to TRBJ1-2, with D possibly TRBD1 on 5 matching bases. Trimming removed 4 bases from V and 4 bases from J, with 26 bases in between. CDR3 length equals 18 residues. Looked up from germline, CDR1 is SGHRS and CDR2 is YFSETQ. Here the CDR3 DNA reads TGCGCCAGCAGCATAACGCCGGGACGCACGGACGGAGCCTATGGCTACACCTTC. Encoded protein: CASSITPGRTDGAYGYTF.

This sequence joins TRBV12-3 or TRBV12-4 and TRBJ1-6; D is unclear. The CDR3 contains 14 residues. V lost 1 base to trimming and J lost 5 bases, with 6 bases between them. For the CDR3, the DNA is TGTGCCAGCAGTTTAGGGCAGGATAATTCACCCCTCCACTTT. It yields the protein CASSLGQDNSPLHF.